This T cell receptor beta chain derives from a study of T cell responses to AZD1222 COVID-19 vaccine. J gave up 2 bases and V 11 bases, and 6 bases lay outside the gene matches. The CDR3 spans 14 residues. In germline, CDR1 is SNHLY, CDR2 FYNNEI. The method was immunoSEQ multiplex PCR; TCRdb's version includes in-frame clones alone and lacks a portion of them. The table records over 110,000 clones, about 92% of them present only once. The material was peripheral blood, obtained on day 0 of AZD1222 vaccination. The receptor was isolated from an adult in good health. This sequence joins TRBV2 and TRBJ1-2; 12 bases map to TRBD1. The CDR3 here is CADRDRGRNYGYTF. In DNA, the CDR3 is TGTGCCGACCGGGACAGGGGGCGCAACTATGGCTACACCTTC.